Listed here are 23 T cell receptor beta chains from one sample, sequenced in a study of T cell responses to AZD1222 COVID-19 vaccine. Produced via immunoSEQ multiplex PCR; TCRdb's table is partial and in-frame only. The table shows roughly 150,000 clones, with roughly 88% occurring only once. This material consisted of peripheral blood, taken 28 days after the second AZD1222 dose. Receptor source: an adult who received the AZD1222 COVID-19 vaccine.

Remarks on this clone: At one end the junction does not follow the germline gene, possibly because of a read error. Here the CDR3 DNA reads TGTGCCAGCAGCCTAGCTTGGGACAGGGGGCGGGAGCAGTACTTC. This translates into CASSLAWDRGREQYF. The chain uses TRBV7-8 and TRBJ2-7; 12 positions match TRBD1. Per the germline V gene, CDR1 is SGHVS and CDR2 is FQNEAQ. The CDR3 consists of 15 residues.

The CDR3 is CAISDAGLIYNSPLHF. The CDR3 nucleotides read TGTGCCATCAGTGATGCAGGCTTGATCTATAATTCACCCCTCCACTTT. The chain uses TRBV10-3 and TRBJ1-6; D call uncertain. The V gene's germline CDR1 is ENHRY and CDR2 SYGVKD. V shed 3 bases and J shed 3 bases, with 12 bases lying between them. CDR3 size: 16 residues.

The table lists this clone with a few counts. The chain carries TRBV19 and TRBJ2-1; 14 bases agree with TRBD2. Germline V gives CDR1 LNHDA, CDR2 SQIVND (reference sequence). This CDR3 comprises 16 residues. The trim removed 6 bases at V and 6 bases at J, leaving 7 bases unmatched. CDR3 bases: TGTGCCAGTAGGGACATGGGACTAGCGGGAGCCAATGAGCAGTTCTTC. Residues: CASRDMGLAGANEQFF.

There are a few counts of this clone. V and J are TRBV24-1 and TRBJ2-1; a possible D gene is TRBD1 (6 bases). V dropped 10 bases and J dropped 0 bases, with 12 bases sitting between them. This CDR3 region has 14 residues. Germline values: CDR1 KGHDR, CDR2 SFDVKD. The CDR3 nucleotides read TGTGCCACTAGTCGGACAGTCTCCTACAATGAGCAGTTCTTC. Residues: CATSRTVSYNEQFF.

The chain uses TRBV28 and TRBJ2-2; D might be TRBD2 (6 bases). CDR1 MDHEN and CDR2 SYDVKM come from the germline V gene. This CDR3 contains 16 residues. Trimming took 1 base from V and 0 from J, leaving 9 bases between them. CDR3 sequence (DNA): TGTGCCAGCAGTTTATCGACGGGAGCGAACACCGGGGAGCTGTTTTTT. This gives the protein CASSLSTGANTGELFF.

The chain joins TRBV4-1 to TRBJ2-5; TRBD1 aligns across 7 bases. CDR3 length: 17 residues. V dropped 0 bases and J dropped 7; count of bases not matched to a gene: 14. Germline CDR1 and CDR2: MGHRA and YSYEKL. The CDR3 loop is CASSQDGRQGSWGTQYF. In nucleotides, the CDR3 is TGCGCCAGCAGCCAAGATGGGAGACAGGGTAGCTGGGGGACCCAGTACTTC.

This chain links TRBV18 with TRBJ2-5; TRBD2 is a possible D gene (5 bases). Germline V gives CDR1 KGHSH, CDR2 LQKENI. The CDR3 has 16 amino acids. V dropped 2 bases and J dropped 7 bases, with 20 bases sitting between them. CDR3 sequence reads: CASSPFTPGQGGTQYF. The CDR3 nucleotides are TGTGCCAGCTCACCATTCACGCCCGGGCAAGGAGGGACCCAGTACTTC.

The chain carries TRBV5-1 and TRBJ1-1, with a tentative D call TRBD1 (6 bases). V gave up 0 bases and J gave up 1 base, with 10 bases separating them. Germline V gene data show CDR1 as SGHRS and CDR2 as YFSETQ. The CDR3 is made up of 15 amino acids. The CDR3 loop reads CASSLGAGANTEAFF. CDR3 nucleotide sequence: TGCGCCAGCAGCTTGGGGGCAGGGGCGAACACTGAAGCTTTCTTT.

The chain couples TRBV7-2 to TRBJ2-3, with TRBD1 matching over 9 bases. The V segment lost 5 bases and the J segment 3 bases; nucleotides outside the gene matches: 15. This CDR3 contains 18 residues. Looked up from germline, CDR1 is SGHTA and CDR2 is FQGNSA. CDR3: CASSTSNRGRDLTDTQYF. In nucleotides, the CDR3 is TGTGCCAGCAGCACCTCCAACAGGGGGCGAGATCTGACAGATACGCAGTATTTT.

The chain employs TRBV5-6 and TRBJ2-7, with D uncertain. V was pared by 3 bases and J by 2 bases, with 15 bases between. CDR1 is SGHDT, CDR2 YYEEEE, per germline. The CDR3 totals 15 residues. The CDR3 DNA sequence: TGTGCCAGCAGCTCGGGTGTTTGGGCCCCCTACGAGCAGTACTTC. Translated: CASSSGVWAPYEQYF.

The chain links TRBV7-9 to TRBJ1-1; perhaps TRBD1 as D (5 bases). Germline-derived CDR1 and CDR2 are SEHNR and FQNEAQ (reference sequence). This CDR3 is 14 amino acids long. V lost 4 bases and J lost 1, with 10 bases in between. The CDR3 DNA reads TGTGCCAGCAGCTCCCGGGGACCGAACACTGAAGCTTTCTTT. This sequence encodes CASSSRGPNTEAFF.

In DNA form, the CDR3 reads TGTGCCAGCAGTCAACAGGGCTATGGCTACACCTTC. It yields the protein CASSQQGYGYTF. This sequence joins TRBV6-5 and TRBJ1-2; the D gene is possibly TRBD1 (6 bases). The V and J ends lost 5 bases and 4 bases respectively, with 8 bases between them. The CDR3 has 12 amino acids. CDR1 and CDR2 (germline): MNHEY, SVGAGI.

V and J are TRBV25-1 and TRBJ1-4, with TRBD1 matching over 7 bases. Germline lookup yields CDR1 MGHDK and CDR2 SYGVNS. Trimming took 4 bases from V and 7 from J; bases not matched to a gene: 9. The CDR3 extends over 15 amino acids. The CDR3 spells CASSGADRYSEKLFF. As DNA, the CDR3 is TGTGCCAGCAGTGGAGCGGACAGGTATTCTGAAAAACTGTTTTTT.

CDR3 sequence reads: CATSDSPGGRTTGELFF. Written as DNA, the CDR3 is TGTGCCACCAGTGATTCCCCAGGGGGACGGACCACCGGGGAGCTGTTTTTT. The chain recombines TRBV24-1 with TRBJ2-2; 7 positions agree with TRBD1. V dropped 2 bases and J dropped 4; count of bases not matched to a gene: 9. This CDR3 spans 17 amino acids. The germline V gene has CDR1 KGHDR and CDR2 SFDVKD.

The CDR3 DNA follows: TGTGCCAGCCGAGCAGGGGGACAAAACTACAATGAGCAGTTCTTC. This translates into CASRAGGQNYNEQFF. The chain joins TRBV5-4 to TRBJ2-1; the match to TRBD1 covers 7 bases. With V trimmed by 7 bases and J by 3 bases, 10 bases remained unmatched. The germline V gene has CDR1 SGHNT and CDR2 YYREEE (reference sequence). The CDR3 covers 15 residues. Full variable domain (missing parts from reference TRBV5-4 and TRBJ2-1): ETGVTQSPTHLIKTRGQQVTLRCSSQSGHNTVSWYQQALGQGPQFIFQYYREEENGRGNFPPRFSGLQFPNYSSELNVNALELDDSALYLCASRAGGQNYNEQFFGPGTRLTVL.

V gene TRBV9 combines with J gene TRBJ1-4; weak D call: TRBD1 (6 bases). Germline V CDR1 and CDR2: SGDLS, YYNGEE. Trimming cost V 4 bases and J 6 bases, with 13 bases left between them. The CDR3 totals 14 residues. The CDR3 coding sequence is TGTGCCAGCAGCACGGGGGGCTCGCATGAAAAACTGTTTTTT. Translation gives CASSTGGSHEKLFF.

This chain joins TRBV11-2 and TRBJ1-3, with unresolved D. The CDR3 consists of 13 residues. Germline loops: CDR1 SGHAT, CDR2 FQNNGV. The V and J ends lost 5 bases and 4 bases respectively, with 9 bases between them. The CDR3 here is CASSLTSGNTIYF. The CDR3 bases are TGTGCCAGCAGCCTTACCTCCGGAAACACCATATATTTT.

The chain carries TRBV5-1 and TRBJ2-2, with 9 bases identical to TRBD2. The germline gives CDR1 SGHRS, CDR2 YFSETQ. CDR3 length equals 17 residues. V was clipped by 6 bases and J by 2 bases; unmatched bases: 11. The CDR3 protein is CASKVISGSSNTGELFF. The CDR3 DNA follows: TGCGCCAGCAAGGTTATTAGCGGGAGTTCAAACACCGGGGAGCTGTTTTTT.

This chain joins TRBV11-2 and TRBJ2-3; no definite D call. The CDR3 runs to 15 residues. Germline CDR1 SGHAT, CDR2 FQNNGV. Between the trimmed V and J ends, which lost 1 base and 2 bases, there was a span of 10 bases. The CDR3 DNA follows: TGTGCCAGCAGCTTAGCGCCCCAATCCACAGATACGCAGTATTTT. Protein sequence: CASSLAPQSTDTQYF. The variable domain in full, completed from reference TRBV11-2 and TRBJ2-3, reads EAGVAQSPRYKIIEKRQSVAFWCNPISGHATLYWYQQILGQGPKLLIQFQNNGVVDDSQLPKDRFSAERLKGVDSTLKIQPAKLEDSAVYLCASSLAPQSTDTQYFGPGTRLTVL.

The rearrangement uses TRBV19 and TRBJ1-5, with a possible D match to TRBD1 (5 bases). Trimming pared 4 bases from V and 0 bases from J, leaving 13 bases between. The CDR3 totals 16 residues. In germline, CDR1 is LNHDA, CDR2 SQIVND (reference sequence). The CDR3 DNA reads TGTGCCAGTAGTAAAACTCAGGGTTTTAGCAATCAGCCCCAGCATTTT. This encodes CASSKTQGFSNQPQHF.

This chain links TRBV14 with TRBJ2-2, with no clear D. Deletions cut 0 bases from V and 0 bases from J, with 11 bases between. CDR3 length: 17 residues. Germline lookup yields CDR1 SGHDN and CDR2 FVKESK. CDR3 sequence: CASSQDQFRSNTGELFF. The CDR3, as DNA: TGTGCCAGCAGCCAAGATCAATTTAGATCGAACACCGGGGAGCTGTTTTTT.

V is TRBV5-1 and J is TRBJ2-7; D possibly corresponds to TRBD1 (6 bases). Germline CDR1 reads SGHRS; CDR2 reads YFSETQ. This CDR3 has 14 amino acids. V was trimmed by 2 bases and J by 2 bases, leaving 11 bases between them. The CDR3 nucleotides are TGCGCCAGCAGCTTCACCACAGGGACCTACGAGCAGTACTTC. The encoded protein is CASSFTTGTYEQYF.

The CDR3 is CASSMRGASGNQPQHF. The DNA of the CDR3 is TGTGCCAGTAGTATGCGGGGGGCTTCGGGCAATCAGCCCCAGCATTTT. The chain has TRBV19 and TRBJ1-5; D possibly corresponds to TRBD1 (6 bases). Trimming removed 3 bases from V and 2 bases from J, with 14 bases in between. Germline CDR1 LNHDA, CDR2 SQIVND (reference sequence). This CDR3 comprises 16 residues.